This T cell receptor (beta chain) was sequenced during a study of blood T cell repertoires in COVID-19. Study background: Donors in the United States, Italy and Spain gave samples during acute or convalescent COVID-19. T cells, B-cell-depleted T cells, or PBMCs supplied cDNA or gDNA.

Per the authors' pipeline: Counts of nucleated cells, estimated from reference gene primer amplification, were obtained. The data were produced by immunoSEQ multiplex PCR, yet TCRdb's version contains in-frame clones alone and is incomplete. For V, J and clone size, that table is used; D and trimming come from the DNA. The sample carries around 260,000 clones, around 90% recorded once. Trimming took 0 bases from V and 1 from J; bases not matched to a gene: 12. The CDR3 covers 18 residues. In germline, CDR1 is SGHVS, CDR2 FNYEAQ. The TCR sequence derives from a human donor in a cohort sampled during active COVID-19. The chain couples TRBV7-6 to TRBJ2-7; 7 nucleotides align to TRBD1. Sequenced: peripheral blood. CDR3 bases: TGTGCCAGCAGCTTAGCGTCGGACAGGTCCTTCGAATCCTACGAGCAGTACTTC. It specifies CASSLASDRSFESYEQYF. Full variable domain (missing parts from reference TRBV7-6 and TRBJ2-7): GAGVSQSPRYKVTKRGQDVALRCDPISGHVSLYWYRQALGQGPEFLTYFNYEAQQDKSGLPNDRFSAERPEGSISTLTIQRTEQRDSAMYRCASSLASDRSFESYEQYFGPGTRLTVT.